The 6 T cell receptor beta chains given below trace back to one sample, sequenced in a study of T cells in Graves' hyperthyroidism and ophthalmopathy. RNA transcripts were the template for amplifying TCR beta CDR3 regions. Carried out on the TCR CDR3, a first-round RT-PCR used the HTBI primer set. In TCRdb, the multiplex PCR reads were re-called with MiXCR into one record per CDR3 protein. The repertoire consists of approximately 560,000 distinct CDR3 sequences, with around 45% occurring once and the leading ten covering 8% to 8.5%. What was sequenced was peripheral blood or thyroid tissue (not recorded which). The origin of the receptors is a woman between 18 and 30 years old with Graves' hyperthyroidism.

This clonotype was counted only a few times. This sequence joins TRBV29-1 and TRBJ2-7; 9 bases match TRBD1. This CDR3 has 13 residues. Trimming at V came to 2 bases and at J to 3 bases, leaving 2 bases not matched to a gene. CDR1 is SQVTM, CDR2 ANQGSEA, per germline. CDR3 sequence (DNA): TGCAGCGTTGAATGGGGACAGGGCTACGAGCAGTACTTC. The encoded protein is CSVEWGQGYEQYF.

Worth noting for this clonotype: One end of the junction fails to match germline, which may point to a read error. The chain has TRBV20-1 and TRBJ1-6, with D hard to call. CDR3 length: 8 amino acids. Germline V gene data show CDR1 as DFQATT and CDR2 as SNEGSKA (reference sequence). Here the CDR3 DNA reads TGCAGTGCTAGGCCCCTTCACTTT. This translates into CSARPLHF.

This clonotype was recorded a few times. The chain joins TRBV20-1 to TRBJ2-7; D uncertain. Deletions cut 3 bases from V and 9 bases from J, with 15 bases between. The germline V gene encodes CDR1 DFQATT and CDR2 SNEGSKA (reference sequence). The CDR3 runs to 12 residues. The CDR3 loop is CSASSGGEVQYF. The CDR3 nucleotides are TGCAGTGCTAGTTCGGGCGGTGAGGTGCAGTACTTC.

This clonotype was found a few times. The chain couples TRBV9 to TRBJ1-3, with D perhaps TRBD1 (5 bases). Germline V gene lookup returns CDR1 SGDLS and CDR2 YYNGEE. CDR3 length: 14 residues. With 4 bases removed from V and 0 bases from J, the gap between germline ends came to 8 bases. The chain's CDR3 is CASSMTVSGNTIYF. CDR3 nucleotide sequence: TGTGCCAGCAGCATGACAGTCTCTGGAAACACCATATATTTT. The whole variable domain, filled in from reference TRBV9 and TRBJ1-3, reads DSGVTQTPKHLITATGQRVTLRCSPRSGDLSVYWYQQSLDQGLQFLIQYYNGEERAKGNILERFSAQQFPDLHSELNLSSLELGDSALYFCASSMTVSGNTIYFGEGSWLTVV.

The rearrangement links TRBV2 to TRBJ2-5; D unresolved. The CDR3 sequence is 15 residues long. The V end was cut by 4 bases, the J end by 4 bases, with 16 bases between. The germline V gene has CDR1 SNHLY and CDR2 FYNNEI. DNA of the CDR3: TGTGCCAGCAGTGGTAAGGAGCCGTCCGGAGAGACCCAGTACTTC. This gives the protein CASSGKEPSGETQYF. Drawing the rest from reference TRBV2 and TRBJ2-5, the complete variable domain is EPEVTQTPSHQVTQMGQEVILRCVPISNHLYFYWYRQILGQKVEFLVSFYNNEISEKSEIFDDQFSVERPDGSNFTLKIRSTKLEDSAMYFCASSGKEPSGETQYFGPGTRLLVL.

The table lists this clonotype with a few counts. This rearrangement joins TRBV19 to TRBJ2-7, with D hard to call. This CDR3 spans 13 amino acids. Deletions cut 7 bases from V and 4 bases from J, with 14 bases between. Looked up from germline, CDR1 is LNHDA and CDR2 is SQIVND (reference sequence). CDR3 region: CASKRGELYEQYF. In DNA, the CDR3 is TGTGCCAGTAAGAGAGGAGAATTATACGAGCAGTACTTC. Using reference TRBV19 and TRBJ2-7 for the parts outside the CDR3, the full variable domain is DGGITQSPKYLFRKEGQNVTLSCEQNLNHDAMYWYRQDPGQGLRLIYYSQIVNDFQKGDIAEGYSVSREKKESFPLTVTSAQKNPTAFYLCASKRGELYEQYFGPGTRLTVT.